Each of the 26 T cell receptor beta chains below was sequenced from the same sample in a study of lymphopenia after photon versus proton radiotherapy. Measured with immunoSEQ multiplex PCR; TCRdb has only the in-frame clones, and not every one. The repertoire holds 20,000 to 25,000 clones, nearly 95% seen once, with 7.5% to 9.5% in the top ten. The specimen comprised peripheral blood, sampled from a patient treated with proton-based radiotherapy. Source of these receptors: a woman between 65 and 79 years old with pancreatic cancer. Some clones in this sample may be carry-over from other donors' samples.

The chain links TRBV5-8 to TRBJ2-1; 7 bases fit TRBD1. The V gene end was trimmed by 4 bases and the J gene end by 9 bases; junction bases not matched to a gene: 4. From germline, CDR1 is SGHTS and CDR2 YDEGEE. The CDR3 extends over 12 amino acids. CDR3 in amino acids: CASSPQGTEQFF. CDR3 coding DNA: TGTGCCAGCAGCCCACAGGGGACTGAGCAGTTCTTC.

The DNA for the CDR3 is TGTGCCTGGAGTATCCAGGGGGCCGGGGTGAGCAATCAGCCCCAGCATTTT. Its protein is CAWSIQGAGVSNQPQHF. This chain links TRBV30 with TRBJ1-5, with 8 bases that match TRBD1. This CDR3 comprises 17 residues. The ends lost 2 bases at V and 1 base at J; junction bases unmatched: 10. CDR1 GTSNPN and CDR2 SVGIG come from the germline V gene (reference sequence). The full variable domain, completed using reference TRBV30 and TRBJ1-5, is SQTIHQWPATLVQPVGSPLSLECTVEGTSNPNLYWYRQAAGRGLQLLFYSVGIGQISSEVPQNLSASRPQDRQFILSSKKLLLSDSGFYLCAWSIQGAGVSNQPQHFGDGTRLSIL.

A few counts support this clone. The chain employs TRBV7-3 and TRBJ2-5, with 7 bases matching TRBD1. Germline trimming cut 5 bases from V and 4 bases from J; bases unmatched to any gene: 7. This CDR3 has 14 residues. Germline V lookup: CDR1 SGHTA, CDR2 FQGTGA. CDR3 residues: CASSPMGQRETQYF. Written as DNA, the CDR3 is TGTGCCAGCAGCCCGATGGGACAGAGAGAGACCCAGTACTTC.

The chain employs TRBV19 and TRBJ2-2; D is possibly TRBD1 or TRBD2 (5 bases each). The V end lost 6 bases, the J end lost 1 base, and 15 bases lay between the germline ends. CDR1 and CDR2 (germline): LNHDA, SQIVND (reference sequence). The CDR3 is 16 amino acids. CDR3 residues: CASRSPGPENTGELFF. In DNA form, the CDR3 reads TGTGCCAGTAGGAGTCCGGGACCGGAGAACACCGGGGAGCTGTTTTTT.

The chain uses TRBV18 and TRBJ1-1, with TRBD1 matching over 8 bases. J was trimmed by 4 bases and V by 5 bases; bases with no gene match: 6. Looked up from germline, CDR1 is KGHSH and CDR2 is LQKENI. The CDR3 runs 14 residues. Written as DNA, the CDR3 is TGTGCCAGCTCATCCGGACAGGGTGGCACTGAAGCTTTCTTT. It codes for CASSSGQGGTEAFF.

The chain has TRBV4-1 and TRBJ2-7, with TRBD2 matching 7 bases. Germline loops: CDR1 MGHRA, CDR2 YSYEKL. The CDR3 is 13 amino acids. The V gene end was trimmed by 0 bases and the J gene end by 8 bases; junction bases not matched to a gene: 4. DNA of the CDR3: TGCGCCAGCAGCCAAGATCTAGCGGACAAGCAGTACTTC. Its translation is CASSQDLADKQYF.

This chain uses TRBV30 with TRBJ1-1, with TRBD1 matching over 9 bases. Germline CDR1 is GTSNPN and CDR2 is SVGIG (reference sequence). CDR3 length: 12 amino acids. V gave up 3 bases and J gave up 10 bases; unmatched junction bases: 6. CDR3 amino acids: CAWSGQGKVAFF. DNA of the CDR3: TGTGCCTGGAGCGGACAGGGGAAAGTAGCTTTCTTT.

The chain carries TRBV9 and TRBJ2-3; 10 bases align to TRBD2. V lost 4 bases, J lost 4 bases, and 9 bases stayed unmatched. The germline V gene has CDR1 SGDLS and CDR2 YYNGEE. The CDR3 length is 16 residues. The CDR3 coding sequence is TGTGCCAGCAGCACGGGAGCGGGAGGGCCCTCAGATACGCAGTATTTT. This sequence encodes CASSTGAGGPSDTQYF.

The chain combines TRBV7-9 with TRBJ2-7; D call uncertain. The CDR3 consists of 13 residues. Germline loops: CDR1 SEHNR, CDR2 FQNEAQ (reference sequence). Trimming stripped 1 base from V and 5 bases from J, with 9 bases between. CDR3 sequence reads: CASSLEAANEQYF. Written as DNA, the CDR3 is TGTGCCAGCAGCTTAGAGGCAGCTAACGAGCAGTACTTC.

This chain uses TRBV9 with TRBJ2-1; 8 bases map to TRBD1. In germline, CDR1 is SGDLS, CDR2 YYNGEE. CDR3 length: 14 residues. The V gene end was trimmed by 0 bases and the J gene end by 4 bases; junction bases not matched to a gene: 0. CDR3 nucleotides: TGTGCCAGCAGCGTAGGGACAGGGTACAATGAGCAGTTCTTC. Its translation is CASSVGTGYNEQFF.

The CDR3 loop reads CASSLRTSGRFEDEQYF. Written as DNA, the CDR3 is TGTGCCAGTAGTTTAAGGACTAGCGGGAGGTTCGAGGACGAGCAGTACTTC. The rearrangement joins TRBV19 to TRBJ2-7, with 14 bases lining up with TRBD2. This CDR3 is built from 17 residues. Germline values: CDR1 LNHDA, CDR2 SQIVND (reference sequence). Germline trimming cut 5 bases from V and 5 bases from J; bases unmatched to any gene: 11.

The rearrangement uses TRBV28 and TRBJ2-7; D not resolved. V lost 5 bases to trimming and J lost 3 bases, with 8 bases between them. This CDR3 has 12 amino acids. Germline CDR1 and CDR2: MDHEN and SYDVKM. In DNA form, the CDR3 reads TGTGCCAGCAGTCCCTCCGACTACGAGCAGTACTTC. Encoded protein: CASSPSDYEQYF.

The chain links TRBV18 to TRBJ2-3; 9 bases map to TRBD1. This CDR3 has 15 amino acids. V gave up 6 bases and J gave up 4 bases; unmatched junction bases: 8. Germline-derived CDR1 and CDR2 are KGHSH and LQKENI. CDR3 DNA: TGTGCCAGCTCCCGAGGACAGGGGTTCCCAGATACGCAGTATTTT. Protein sequence: CASSRGQGFPDTQYF. Looking up the rest from reference TRBV18 and TRBJ2-3 gives the full variable domain: NAGVMQNPRHLVRRRGQEARLRCSPMKGHSHVYWYRQLPEEGLKFMVYLQKENIIDESGMPKERFSAEFPKEGPSILRIQQVVRGDSAAYFCASSRGQGFPDTQYFGPGTRLTVL.

This chain links TRBV18 with TRBJ1-2; D is uncertain. Germline assignment: CDR1 KGHSH and CDR2 LQKENI. The CDR3 is 13 amino acids. V shed 1 base and J shed 1 base, with 4 bases lying between them. The CDR3 sequence is CASSPQDNYGYTF. CDR3 bases: TGTGCCAGCTCACCACAGGATAACTATGGCTACACCTTC.

This clone was seen just once. This chain connects TRBV5-1 to TRBJ2-5, with a tentative D call TRBD2 (6 bases). This CDR3 is 13 amino acids long. Germline CDR1 and CDR2: SGHRS and YFSETQ. Trimming stripped 1 base from V and 4 bases from J, with 8 bases between. The CDR3 DNA reads TGCGCCAGCAGCTTGATCGGGGGAGAGACCCAGTACTTC. Translation: CASSLIGGETQYF.

The chain has TRBV19 and TRBJ1-1; no clear D. This CDR3 spans 12 amino acids. Germline values: CDR1 LNHDA, CDR2 SQIVND (reference sequence). V was trimmed by 0 bases and J by 10 bases, leaving 9 bases between them. The CDR3 here is CASSIEGFAAFF. In nucleotides, the CDR3 is TGTGCCAGTAGTATAGAGGGGTTTGCAGCTTTCTTT.

This clone appeared once. J is TRBJ2-3 and V is TRBV28; 11 bases agree with TRBD2. This CDR3 has 16 amino acids. V was clipped by 2 bases and J by 6 bases; unmatched bases: 7. Germline-derived CDR1 and CDR2 are MDHEN and SYDVKM. The CDR3, as DNA: TGTGCCAGCAGTTTACCTCTAGCGGGAGGCGGGGATACGCAGTATTTT. Amino acids: CASSLPLAGGGDTQYF. Looking up the rest from reference TRBV28 and TRBJ2-3 gives the full variable domain: DVKVTQSSRYLVKRTGEKVFLECVQDMDHENMFWYRQDPGLGLRLIYFSYDVKMKEKGDIPEGYSVSREKKERFSLILESASTNQTSMYLCASSLPLAGGGDTQYFGPGTRLTVL.

The chain joins TRBV5-1 to TRBJ2-7, with D perhaps matching TRBD2 (5 bases). The V end was cut by 0 bases, the J end by 5 bases, with 15 bases between. The CDR3 length is 15 residues. Germline assignment: CDR1 SGHRS and CDR2 YFSETQ. CDR3 sequence (DNA): TGCGCCAGCAGCTTGGTGGCTAGCCGACCCGACGAGCAGTACTTC. Translated: CASSLVASRPDEQYF.

This chain connects TRBV7-2 to TRBJ1-4, with 7 nucleotides matching TRBD1. In germline, CDR1 is SGHTA, CDR2 FQGNSA. The CDR3 totals 14 residues. V shed 5 bases and J 4 bases; nucleotides not matched to a gene: 4. Written as DNA, the CDR3 is TGTGCCAGCAGCCGGGACAGATATAATGAAAAACTGTTTTTT. The encoded protein is CASSRDRYNEKLFF.

This chain joins TRBV25-1 and TRBJ2-7; a possible D gene is TRBD2 (6 bases). The CDR3 loop spans 12 amino acids. V dropped 6 bases and J dropped 2 bases, with 8 bases sitting between them. Per germline, CDR1 MGHDK and CDR2 SYGVNS. The CDR3 DNA reads TGTGCCAGCAGGGGGGGAACCTACGAGCAGTACTTC. Encoded protein: CASRGGTYEQYF.

The chain has TRBV7-8 and TRBJ2-7; possible D gene TRBD2, 6 bases. CDR1 and CDR2 (germline): SGHVS, FQNEAQ. V was trimmed by 5 bases and J by 1 base, leaving 18 bases between them. The CDR3 spans 16 residues. The CDR3 loop reads CASSTSRVGSSYEQYF. In DNA, the CDR3 is TGTGCCAGCAGCACTAGCAGGGTCGGTTCATCCTACGAGCAGTACTTC. The full variable domain, in which reference TRBV7-8 and TRBJ2-7 provide the parts outside the CDR3, is GAGVSQSPRYKVAKRGQDVALRCDPISGHVSLFWYQQALGQGPEFLTYFQNEAQLDKSGLPSDRFFAERPEGSVSTLKIQRTQQEDSAVYLCASSTSRVGSSYEQYFGPGTRLTVT.

The chain combines TRBV5-1 with TRBJ1-1; TRBD1 matches 8 bases. V lost 2 bases, J lost 2 bases, and 2 bases stayed unmatched. This CDR3 contains 14 residues. Germline CDR1 SGHRS, CDR2 YFSETQ. In nucleotides, the CDR3 is TGCGCCAGCAGCTTACAGGGGGGCAACACTGAAGCTTTCTTT. Translation: CASSLQGGNTEAFF. The variable domain in full, completed from reference TRBV5-1 and TRBJ1-1, reads KAGVTQTPRYLIKTRGQQVTLSCSPISGHRSVSWYQQTPGQGLQFLFEYFSETQRNKGNFPGRFSGRQFSNSRSEMNVSTLELGDSALYLCASSLQGGNTEAFFGQGTRLTVV.

V is TRBV7-2 and J is TRBJ2-3, with D unresolved. The V and J ends lost 4 bases and 1 base respectively, with 12 bases between them. The CDR3 runs to 15 residues. CDR1 is SGHTA and CDR2 is FQGNSA in the germline V gene. CDR3 protein: CASSSDRVRTDTQYF. The CDR3 DNA sequence: TGTGCCAGCAGCTCCGATCGTGTCCGCACAGATACGCAGTATTTT.

This chain joins TRBV21-1 and TRBJ2-3; TRBD2 is taken as the D call from the table, unchecked against the DNA. TRBV21-1 corresponds to a pseudogene. The CDR3 is made up of 20 amino acids. The CDR3: CASTPATSGRAMYNTDTQYF. The DNA of the CDR3 is TGTGCCAGCACCCCAGCGACTAGCGGGAGGGCCATGTATAACACAGATACGCAGTATTTT.

This clone has just a few counts. The V gene is TRBV6-4, the J gene TRBJ2-3; D unresolved. Germline lookup yields CDR1 MRHNA and CDR2 SNTAGT. V lost 3 bases and J lost 2, with 9 bases in between. The CDR3 has 14 amino acids. The CDR3 region has the DNA TGTGCCAGCAGTGAATACCTAAACACAGATACGCAGTATTTT. This encodes CASSEYLNTDTQYF.

The V call is TRBV5-1, the J call TRBJ2-2, with TRBD2 matching 7 bases. V gave up 0 bases and J gave up 1 base; unmatched junction bases: 3. The length of the CDR3 is 16 residues. CDR1 is SGHRS and CDR2 is YFSETQ in the germline V gene. This CDR3 reads CASSLGLAENTGELFF. Here the CDR3 DNA reads TGCGCCAGCAGCTTGGGACTAGCAGAGAACACCGGGGAGCTGTTTTTT.